These T cell receptor beta chains were read from a single sample in a study of T cell repertoires in cytomegalovirus infection. TCRdb redid the calling of the reads with MiXCR, one entry per CDR3 protein. The top ten hold 7% to 9% of the sample, which has about 600,000 distinct CDR3 sequences, less than 25% seen once. Sequencing input: CD8+ T cells from PBMCs. The receptors here all came from a human donor in good health (CMV status not recorded). Some clones in this sample may be carry-over from other donors' samples. CDR3s include the opening cysteine and the closing phenylalanine or tryptophan. Each record gives: clone size, V gene, J gene, D gene, CDR3 DNA, CDR3 protein. D genes are given only for firm matches. The size field is filled for only some rows; it gives once, few, many or a size class.

abundance: NA
v_gene: TRBV28
j_gene: TRBJ2-3
d_gene: NA
CDR3nt: TGTGCCAGCAGCTACCGGCACAAAACAGATACGCAGTATTTT
CDR3aa: CASSYRHKTDTQYF

abundance: few
v_gene: TRBV28
j_gene: TRBJ1-1
d_gene: TRBD1
CDR3nt: TGTGCCAGCAGTTCCTTTCCCCCCCCACCGGGACAGGGGATTGAAGCTTTCTTT
CDR3aa: CASSSFPPPPGQGIEAFF

abundance: few
v_gene: TRBV27
j_gene: TRBJ1-2
d_gene: NA
CDR3nt: TGTGCCAGCAGTCCCGGGAGGCTGAGCTATGGCTACACCTTC
CDR3aa: CASSPGRLSYGYTF

abundance: many
v_gene: TRBV7-9
j_gene: TRBJ2-7
d_gene: TRBD1
CDR3nt: TGTGCCAGCAGCTTAGAGGGGGCTGGCTACGAGCAGTACTTC
CDR3aa: CASSLEGAGYEQYF

abundance: NA
v_gene: TRBV6-2/TRBV6-3
j_gene: TRBJ1-6
d_gene: NA
CDR3nt: TGTGCCAGCAGTCACCGGGATAAGGATTCACCCCTCCACTTT
CDR3aa: CASSHRDKDSPLHF

abundance: few
v_gene: TRBV10-2
j_gene: TRBJ2-3
d_gene: NA
CDR3nt: TGCGCCAGCAGTGAGTTTATGCGTTCGGGAGATACGCAGTATTTT
CDR3aa: CASSEFMRSGDTQYF

abundance: few
v_gene: TRBV14
j_gene: TRBJ2-7
d_gene: NA
CDR3nt: TGTGCCAGCAGCCAAAAAGGTCACGAGCAGTACTTC
CDR3aa: CASSQKGHEQYF

abundance: many
v_gene: TRBV6-6
j_gene: TRBJ1-1
d_gene: NA
CDR3nt: TGTGCCAGCAGTTATTCAGACACTGAAGCTTTCTTT
CDR3aa: CASSYSDTEAFF

abundance: many
v_gene: TRBV6-1
j_gene: TRBJ2-1
d_gene: NA
CDR3nt: TGTGCCAGCAGTTTCGACATTTACAATGAGCAGTTCTTC
CDR3aa: CASSFDIYNEQFF

abundance: many
v_gene: TRBV4-1
j_gene: TRBJ2-7
d_gene: TRBD1
CDR3nt: TGCGCCAGCAGCCAAGTTGAGACAGGGGTTTACGAGCAGTACTTC
CDR3aa: CASSQVETGVYEQYF

abundance: NA
v_gene: TRBV28
j_gene: TRBJ2-5
d_gene: TRBD2
CDR3nt: TGTGCCAGCAGTTCTTGGACTAGCGGGGTCAAAGAGACCCAGTACTTC
CDR3aa: CASSSWTSGVKETQYF

abundance: NA
v_gene: TRBV6-2/TRBV6-3
j_gene: TRBJ2-1
d_gene: NA
CDR3nt: TGTGCCAGCAGTGACGGGCGGCACAATGAGCAGTTCTTC
CDR3aa: CASSDGRHNEQFF

abundance: few
v_gene: TRBV20-1
j_gene: TRBJ2-1
d_gene: NA
CDR3nt: TGCAGTGCTCTCGACAATGAGCAGTTCTTC
CDR3aa: CSALDNEQFF

abundance: few
v_gene: TRBV2
j_gene: TRBJ2-4
d_gene: TRBD1
CDR3nt: TGTGCCAGCTGGGACAGGGTCTGGAAGTACTTC
CDR3aa: CASWDRVWKYF

abundance: many
v_gene: TRBV7-8
j_gene: TRBJ2-7
d_gene: TRBD2
CDR3nt: TGTGCCAGCAGCCGCCCCAGCGGGAGAAACTACGAGCAGTACTTC
CDR3aa: CASSRPSGRNYEQYF

abundance: few
v_gene: TRBV28
j_gene: TRBJ2-1
d_gene: NA
CDR3nt: TGTGCCAGCAGCCTCCGCCCCACAAAGTTTGAGTTCTTC
CDR3aa: CASSLRPTKFEFF

abundance: few
v_gene: TRBV20-1
j_gene: TRBJ1-1
d_gene: NA
CDR3nt: TGCAGTGCTCACTACAGGAGGAACACTGAAGCTTTCTTT
CDR3aa: CSAHYRRNTEAFF

abundance: many
v_gene: TRBV7-6
j_gene: TRBJ1-2
d_gene: NA
CDR3nt: TGTGCCAGCAGCTTAGCAACAGGAGCAGGGCAAGGCTACACCTTC
CDR3aa: CASSLATGAGQGYTF

abundance: many
v_gene: TRBV10-3
j_gene: TRBJ2-2
d_gene: TRBD2
CDR3nt: TGTGCCATCAGTGATTTAGCGGGTGGTGCCCTGGACACCGGGGAGCTGTTTTTT
CDR3aa: CAISDLAGGALDTGELFF

abundance: many
v_gene: TRBV11-3
j_gene: TRBJ2-3
d_gene: TRBD2
CDR3nt: TGTGCCAGCAGCTTAGGAGCGGGGGGACTACCTAGCACAGATACGCAGTATTTT
CDR3aa: CASSLGAGGLPSTDTQYF

abundance: NA
v_gene: TRBV28
j_gene: TRBJ2-5
d_gene: NA
CDR3nt: TGTGCCAGCGGAAAGGTTAGCGACCTCCAAGAGACCCAGTACTTC
CDR3aa: CASGKVSDLQETQYF

abundance: NA
v_gene: TRBV19
j_gene: TRBJ1-5
d_gene: TRBD1
CDR3nt: TGTGCCACGACAGGGGGCCATCAGCCCCAGCATTTT
CDR3aa: CATTGGHQPQHF

abundance: NA
v_gene: TRBV29-1
j_gene: TRBJ2-1
d_gene: NA
CDR3nt: TGCAGCGTTGAAGGACTGGCGACTGACAATGAGCAGTTCTTC
CDR3aa: CSVEGLATDNEQFF

abundance: few
v_gene: TRBV20-1
j_gene: TRBJ1-5
d_gene: NA
CDR3nt: TGCAGTGCTAGAAACTTTGTCGGCTATAGCAATCAGCCCCAGCATTTT
CDR3aa: CSARNFVGYSNQPQHF

abundance: many
v_gene: TRBV28
j_gene: TRBJ2-4
d_gene: NA
CDR3nt: TGTGCCAGCACCGCGATAGATCTGGGAGCCAAAAACATTCAGTACTTC
CDR3aa: CASTAIDLGAKNIQYF

abundance: NA
v_gene: TRBV29-1
j_gene: TRBJ1-2
d_gene: TRBD1
CDR3nt: TGCAGCGTTGTGGGGACAGCCAGTAACTATGGCTACACCTTC
CDR3aa: CSVVGTASNYGYTF

abundance: NA
v_gene: TRBV6-5
j_gene: TRBJ2-1
d_gene: NA
CDR3nt: TGTGCCAGCAGTTACTCTCGGGGGGCTTTATACAATGAGCAGTTCTTC
CDR3aa: CASSYSRGALYNEQFF

abundance: many
v_gene: TRBV7-9
j_gene: TRBJ1-5
d_gene: TRBD1
CDR3nt: TGTGCCAGCAGCTTCGGGGGACAGATCAATCAGCCCCAGCATTTT
CDR3aa: CASSFGGQINQPQHF

abundance: many
v_gene: TRBV28
j_gene: TRBJ1-1
d_gene: NA
CDR3nt: TGTGCCAGCAGTTTGGGGGCGTCTGGTGAAGCTTTCTTT
CDR3aa: CASSLGASGEAFF

abundance: NA
v_gene: TRBV29-1
j_gene: TRBJ2-1
d_gene: TRBD2
CDR3nt: TGCAGCGTAGAGTCTAGCGGGGGATACAGCTCCTACAATGAGCAGTTCTTC
CDR3aa: CSVESSGGYSSYNEQFF

abundance: NA
v_gene: TRBV9
j_gene: TRBJ2-5
d_gene: NA
CDR3nt: TGTGCCAGCAGCCCCGGAGAGGCAAAACAAGAGACCCAGTACTTC
CDR3aa: CASSPGEAKQETQYF

abundance: few
v_gene: TRBV25-1
j_gene: TRBJ1-1
d_gene: TRBD1
CDR3nt: TGTGCCAGCAGTGATTGGCTCGACGGAGACAGGGGTCACACTGAAGCTTTCTTT
CDR3aa: CASSDWLDGDRGHTEAFF

abundance: few
v_gene: TRBV7-3
j_gene: TRBJ2-3
d_gene: TRBD2
CDR3nt: TGTGCCAGCAGCTCTCTCGGGGGGTCTTCAGATACGCAGTATTTT
CDR3aa: CASSSLGGSSDTQYF

abundance: many
v_gene: TRBV6-6
j_gene: TRBJ2-7
d_gene: TRBD2
CDR3nt: TGTGCCAGCTCTACTAGCGACGAGCAGTACTTC
CDR3aa: CASSTSDEQYF

abundance: NA
v_gene: TRBV7-9
j_gene: TRBJ1-1
d_gene: NA
CDR3nt: TGTGCCAGCAGCTCCAGGACGGATCTGAAGCCTTTCTTT
CDR3aa: CASSSRTDLKPFF

abundance: NA
v_gene: TRBV10-1
j_gene: TRBJ2-2
d_gene: NA
CDR3nt: TGCGCCAGCAGTGTTGACCCCACCGGGGAGCTGTTTTTT
CDR3aa: CASSVDPTGELFF

abundance: many
v_gene: TRBV7-2
j_gene: TRBJ2-7
d_gene: NA
CDR3nt: TGTGCCAGCAGCTTAGACGCTGGCCGGGGTCTTTACGAGCAGTACTTC
CDR3aa: CASSLDAGRGLYEQYF

abundance: NA
v_gene: TRBV5-4
j_gene: TRBJ2-1
d_gene: NA
CDR3nt: TGTGCCAGCAGCGGACGACTGGATGAGCAGTTCTTC
CDR3aa: CASSGRLDEQFF

abundance: NA
v_gene: TRBV14
j_gene: TRBJ2-7
d_gene: NA
CDR3nt: TGTGTCAGCGGAGGGGGGTTCTACGAGCAGTACTTC
CDR3aa: CVSGGGFYEQYF

abundance: many
v_gene: TRBV7-9
j_gene: TRBJ1-5
d_gene: NA
CDR3nt: TGTGCCAGCAGTTTAGCAGGAGCGCGCAATCAGCCCCAGCATTTT
CDR3aa: CASSLAGARNQPQHF

abundance: many
v_gene: TRBV28
j_gene: TRBJ1-2
d_gene: NA
CDR3nt: TGTGCCAGCAGTTCCACAGGGCGGAAAGGAGGGATTGATGGCTACACCTTC
CDR3aa: CASSSTGRKGGIDGYTF